This is a list of T cell receptor beta chains from one sample in a study of ipilimumab plus nivolumab after autologous stem cell transplantation. Here immunoSEQ multiplex PCR was the method, and the copy in TCRdb shows in-frame clones only, minus some. The table lists some 16,000 clones, over 75% of them singletons. The sequencing used PBMCs, collected in a trial of ipilimumab plus nivolumab as post-transplant consolidation. Receptor source: a male donor with diffuse large B-cell lymphoma. Each CDR3 is given with its conserved first and last residue. A D gene is named only where the DNA matches it firmly. A row's size may be missing; if present it is once, few, many or a size class.

v_call,d_call,clone_size,j_call,cdr3_nt,cdr3_aa
TRBV7-6,.,few,TRBJ1-2,TGTGCCAGCAGCCAGGGTGGGGCCGATCATGGCTACACCTTC,CASSQGGADHGYTF
TRBV7-7,TRBD1,.,TRBJ1-4,TGTGCTAGCAGCTTATCCGGGACAGATAATGAAAAACTGTTTTTT,CASSLSGTDNEKLFF
TRBV29-1,TRBD2,.,TRBJ2-2,TGCAGCGTTGAGGGACTAGCGGCGGACACCGGGGAGCTGTTTTTT,CSVEGLAADTGELFF
TRBV19,.,few,TRBJ1-5,TGTGCCAGTACCGGGGTTTTTGACAGTGTGTTTATCGGCAATCAGCCCCAGCATTTT,CASTGVFDSVFIGNQPQHF
TRBV6-1,.,.,TRBJ1-4,TGTGCCAGCAGTGAAGCCTGGGACTTCGTCGGGGAAAAACTGTTTTTT,CASSEAWDFVGEKLFF
TRBV27,TRBD2,.,TRBJ2-7,TGTACCAGCAGTTTAGGTGGGAGGGCCTACGAGCAGTACTTC,CTSSLGGRAYEQYF
TRBV6-9,TRBD2,.,TRBJ2-7,TGTGCCAGCAAGCTAGCGGGACGGTACGAGCAGTACTTC,CASKLAGRYEQYF
TRBV9,.,.,TRBJ2-7,TGTGCCAGCAGCCCGCGGGCTAGTAATGGGTCGCGGGAGCAGTACTTC,CASSPRASNGSREQYF
TRBV4-1,.,.,TRBJ1-4,TGCGCCAGCAGCTTAAGGCGGGCAACTAATGAAAAACTGTTTTTT,CASSLRRATNEKLFF
TRBV19,TRBD1,few,TRBJ2-7,TGTGCCAGTAGTATAATCGGGGCAGGGGGCATGTACGAGCAGTACTTC,CASSIIGAGGMYEQYF
TRBV18,.,few,TRBJ2-2,TGTGCCAGCTCACCCCCGGACAGCGGGCCCGGGGAGCTGTTTTTT,CASSPPDSGPGELFF
TRBV12-5,.,.,TRBJ1-2,TGTGCTAGTGGTTTGGGTCGGGGGGCAGACTATGGCTACACCTTC,CASGLGRGADYGYTF
TRBV5-4,.,.,TRBJ2-5,TGTGCCAGCTCCTTCGGGGGCCGAGCAAACGCCCAGAAGTCTACCCAGTACTTC,CASSFGGRANAQKSTQYF
TRBV5-5,TRBD2,.,TRBJ2-3,TGTGCCAGCAGCTTGGGGGCTAGCGGGGCGGCAGATACGCAGTATTTT,CASSLGASGAADTQYF
TRBV5-4,.,.,TRBJ1-4,TGTGCCAGCAGCCCCGGACGACGGATTGGGGAAAAACTGTTTTTT,CASSPGRRIGEKLFF
TRBV6-6,.,.,TRBJ2-7,TGTGCCAGCAGTACCTCGACAGCCTCCTACGAGCAGTACTTC,CASSTSTASYEQYF
TRBV19,.,few,TRBJ1-3,TGTGCCAGCAGTCCAGGAAAGGGAAGAAACACCATATATTTT,CASSPGKGRNTIYF
TRBV5-4,.,.,TRBJ2-3,TGTGCCAGCAGCTTGAGCCAGGGAAGAGATACGCAGTATTTT,CASSLSQGRDTQYF
TRBV7-8,.,.,TRBJ2-5,TGTGCCAGCAGCTTCTTGGGAGAGACCCAGTACTTC,CASSFLGETQYF
TRBV6-6,.,.,TRBJ2-7,TGTGCCAGCAGTTACCGGGCAGGGGAGCCCTACGAGCAGTACTTC,CASSYRAGEPYEQYF
TRBV6-1,.,.,TRBJ2-2,TGTGCCAGCAGGGTCAGAGCCCCCAACACCGGGGAGCTGTTTTTT,CASRVRAPNTGELFF
TRBV4-3,.,.,TRBJ2-7,TGCGCCAGCAGCCAAGAACAGGGATTAACCTACGAGCAGTACTTC,CASSQEQGLTYEQYF
TRBV6-1,.,once,TRBJ2-3,TGTGCCAGCAGGGATCCCTACACAGATACGCAGTATTTT,CASRDPYTDTQYF
TRBV19,TRBD1,once,TRBJ2-1,TGTGCCAGTAGTATGGCAGGGGGACAGGGGGAGCAGTTCTTC,CASSMAGGQGEQFF
TRBV6-5,.,.,TRBJ2-5,TGTGCCAGCAGGAGGACAGCGCAAGAGACCCAGTACTTC,CASRRTAQETQYF
TRBV10-3,.,once,TRBJ2-5,TGTGCCATCAGTGACCCCGGTGGTAGTCTTCAAGAGACCCAGTACTTC,CAISDPGGSLQETQYF
TRBV11-3,.,.,TRBJ2-1,TGTGCCAGCAGCTTAGGGTACTTCACAGGGAACAATGAGCAGTTCTTC,CASSLGYFTGNNEQFF
TRBV9,.,.,TRBJ1-2,TGTGCCAGCACCCAAAGAGAGTCCCGGAGTGGCTACACCTTC,CASTQRESRSGYTF
TRBV7-2,TRBD1,few,TRBJ2-5,TGTGCCAGCAGCTTAGGAAGAGGGGGACAGCTCCAAGAGACCCAGTACTTC,CASSLGRGGQLQETQYF
TRBV6-6,.,.,TRBJ2-1,TGTGCCAGCAGTTACTCGATTTTCAGCCGCAATGAGCAGTTCTTC,CASSYSIFSRNEQFF
TRBV18,.,.,TRBJ2-1,TGTGCCAGCTCACCTATCCGCGAGCAGTTCTTC,CASSPIREQFF
TRBV11-2,.,.,TRBJ2-3,TGTGCCAGCAGCCCCCTTGCAAGGCGGGCAGATACGCAGTATTTT,CASSPLARRADTQYF
TRBV7-2,.,few,TRBJ2-7,TGTGCCAGCAGCTTCTCCTACGAGCAGTACTTC,CASSFSYEQYF
TRBV7-2,TRBD2,.,TRBJ2-5,TGTGCCAGCAGCTTTGCCTCACTAGCGGGGGGCCCGCAGTACTTC,CASSFASLAGGPQYF
TRBV5-5,.,.,TRBJ1-2,TGTGCCAGCAGCTTGTGGACAGAAGCTAACTATGGCTACACCTTC,CASSLWTEANYGYTF
TRBV11-2,.,.,TRBJ1-1,TGTGCCAGCAGACGCGGCCCAAACACTGAAGCTTTCTTT,CASRRGPNTEAFF
TRBV7-6,.,.,TRBJ2-4,TGTGCCAGCAGCTTAGGTTGGGCCAGGGATGCCAAAAACATTCAGTACTTC,CASSLGWARDAKNIQYF
TRBV29-1,TRBD2,once,TRBJ2-5,TGCAGCGTTCATAACACGGGACTAGGGGGGGAGACCCAGTACTTC,CSVHNTGLGGETQYF
TRBV6-5,.,.,TRBJ2-5,TGTGCCAGCAGTTACTCGAGGGAGACCCAGTACTTC,CASSYSRETQYF
TRBV6-5,.,.,TRBJ1-2,TGTGCCAGCAGTTACACCCCTGGAGTCTTAGGCTACACCTTC,CASSYTPGVLGYTF
TRBV5-4,.,.,TRBJ1-2,TGTGCCAGCAGCTCGGACCGTCGGGGCTATGGCTACACCTTC,CASSSDRRGYGYTF
TRBV5-5,.,.,TRBJ1-3,TGTGCCAGCGGATCCTACCGGGACCTTGGAAACACCATATATTTT,CASGSYRDLGNTIYF
TRBV5-4,TRBD2,.,TRBJ2-3,TGTGCCAGCAGTCCCCCCGGGCTAGCGGGAGCGGGCACAGATACGCAGTATTTT,CASSPPGLAGAGTDTQYF
TRBV29-1,.,.,TRBJ2-2,TGCAGCGTCTTAATGACAGGCATCACCGGGGAGCTGTTTTTT,CSVLMTGITGELFF
TRBV19,TRBD1,.,TRBJ1-2,TGTGCCAGTAGTACGCCGGGACAGGGTCCGCGCACCTTC,CASSTPGQGPRTF
TRBV5-1,.,.,TRBJ1-1,TGCGCCAGCCGGGGGCCCATGAACACTGAAGCTTTCTTT,CASRGPMNTEAFF
TRBV5-1,.,once,TRBJ2-7,TGCGCCAGCAGCTTGGACGTCGGGGTTGAGCAGTACTTC,CASSLDVGVEQYF
TRBV18,.,once,TRBJ2-7,TGTGCCAGCTCCCCACAGAGAGGGTCCTACGAGCAGTACTTC,CASSPQRGSYEQYF
TRBV14,.,.,TRBJ2-5,TGTGCCAGCAGCCCCGGGAGCCACCAAGAGACCCAGTACTTC,CASSPGSHQETQYF
TRBV6-5,.,once,TRBJ2-3,TGTGCCAGCAGTTACCACCGTTTAGGGGGCACAGATACGCAGTATTTT,CASSYHRLGGTDTQYF
TRBV27,.,.,TRBJ1-3,TGTGCCAGCAGTTCCTTCAGGGACCCGAGGCCCGGAAACACCATATATTTT,CASSSFRDPRPGNTIYF
TRBV6-1,.,.,TRBJ1-2,TGTGCCACGACGATCAGGGGCCTAGTTTACACCTTC,CATTIRGLVYTF
TRBV5-4,TRBD2,.,TRBJ2-3,TGTGCCAGCAGCTTGGAGGGGACTAGCGGGGGGGCGAGAGATACGCAGTATTTT,CASSLEGTSGGARDTQYF
TRBV2,TRBD2,.,TRBJ2-5,TGTGCCAGCAGTGATGATTCGGGGGAGGGATGGGAGACCCAGTACTTC,CASSDDSGEGWETQYF
TRBV7-6,.,.,TRBJ1-1,TGTGCCAGCAGCTTAGCTGGGGCGAACACTGAAGCTTTCTTT,CASSLAGANTEAFF
TRBV6-5,.,.,TRBJ2-7,TGTGCCAGCAGTTCAGCCAGGGCTTCCGACGAGCAGTACTTC,CASSSARASDEQYF
TRBV2,.,few,TRBJ1-6,TGTGCCAGCAGTACGCGCTCACCCCTCCACTTT,CASSTRSPLHF